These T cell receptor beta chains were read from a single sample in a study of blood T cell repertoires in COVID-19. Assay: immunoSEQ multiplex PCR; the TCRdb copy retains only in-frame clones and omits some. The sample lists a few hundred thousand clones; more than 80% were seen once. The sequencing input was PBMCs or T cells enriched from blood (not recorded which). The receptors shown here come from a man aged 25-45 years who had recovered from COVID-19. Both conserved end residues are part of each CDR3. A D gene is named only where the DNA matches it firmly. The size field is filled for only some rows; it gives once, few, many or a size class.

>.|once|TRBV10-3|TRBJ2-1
CAISEGELSSDNNEQFF
TGTGCCATCAGTGAGGGAGAGTTAAGCAGCGATAACAATGAGCAGTTCTTC
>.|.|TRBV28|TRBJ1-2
CASRRPWGADGYTF
TGTGCCAGCAGGCGACCGTGGGGCGCGGATGGCTACACCTTC
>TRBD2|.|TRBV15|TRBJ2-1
CATSRGTSGTSYNEQFF
TGTGCCACCAGCAGAGGGACTAGCGGGACCTCCTACAATGAGCAGTTCTTC
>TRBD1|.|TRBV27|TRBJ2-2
CASSKQGTVLNTGELFF
TGTGCCAGCAGTAAACAGGGGACAGTCCTGAACACCGGGGAGCTGTTTTTT
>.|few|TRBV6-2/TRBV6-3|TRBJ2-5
CASSASSSGGETQYF
TGTGCCAGCAGTGCCAGCAGTTCAGGAGGAGAGACCCAGTACTTC
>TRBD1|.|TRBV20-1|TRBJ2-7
CSAGTGGEQYF
TGCAGTGCAGGAACAGGGGGCGAGCAGTACTTC
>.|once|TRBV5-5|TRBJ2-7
CASSKYTGPYEQYF
TGTGCCAGCAGCAAGTACACAGGGCCCTACGAGCAGTACTTC
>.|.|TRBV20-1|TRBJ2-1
CSASEFLAPYNEQFF
TGCAGTGCTAGTGAGTTTCTAGCGCCTTACAATGAGCAGTTCTTC
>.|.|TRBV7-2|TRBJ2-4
CASSLGGKGNIQYF
TGTGCCAGCAGCTTGGGCGGGAAGGGAAACATTCAGTACTTC
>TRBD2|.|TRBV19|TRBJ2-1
CASSTIFLGSGGSRNEQFF
TGTGCCAGTAGTACAATCTTCCTGGGTAGCGGGGGTTCTCGCAATGAGCAGTTCTTC
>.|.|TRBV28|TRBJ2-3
CASKPSSRGVPLFDTQYF
TGTGCCAGCAAGCCTAGCTCTAGAGGTGTTCCTCTTTTCGATACGCAGTATTTT
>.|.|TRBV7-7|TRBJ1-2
CASSLARSGVLDYGYTF
TGTGCCAGCAGCTTAGCGCGTTCAGGGGTTTTGGACTATGGCTACACCTTC
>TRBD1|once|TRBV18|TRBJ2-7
CASTKSGQGSAYEQYF
TGTGCCAGCACTAAATCAGGACAGGGTAGTGCCTACGAGCAGTACTTC
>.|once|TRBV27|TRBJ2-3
CASSFNGDDTQYF
TGTGCCAGCAGTTTTAATGGAGATGATACGCAGTATTTT
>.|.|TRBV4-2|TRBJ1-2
CASSQGGEGVNGYTF
TGTGCCAGCAGCCAAGGGGGGGAGGGAGTCAATGGCTACACCTTC
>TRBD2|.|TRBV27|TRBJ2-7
CASRASGGTYEQYF
TGTGCCAGCAGGGCTAGCGGGGGGACCTACGAGCAGTACTTC
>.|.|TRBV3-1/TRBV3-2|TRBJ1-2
CASSQDSYGYTF
TGTGCCAGCAGCCAGGACAGTTATGGCTACACCTTC
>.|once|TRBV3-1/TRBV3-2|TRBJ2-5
CASSQAPSTTATQETQYF
TGTGCCAGCAGCCAAGCCCCCAGCACGACAGCTACCCAAGAGACCCAGTACTTC